The rows below give T cell receptor beta chains drawn from one sample of a study of T cells expressing NK-cell markers. TCRdb reprocessed the 5' RACE reads; each CDR3 protein has one entry and no DNA is given. This repertoire includes a few hundred thousand distinct CDR3 sequences. Sequencing was performed on blood T cells: a sorted CD56 or NKG2C T cell subset, CD4+ or CD8+ T cells, or bulk PBMC T cells (not recorded which). All receptors derive from a man younger than 35 in good health. Both conserved end residues are part of each CDR3.

j_call v_call cdr3_aa
TRBJ2-2 TRBV6-1 CASRTTVGRNTGELFF
TRBJ1-5 TRBV5-5 CASSSDGGSNQPQHF
TRBJ2-5 TRBV29-1 CSVLPAWETQYF
TRBJ1-5 TRBV20-1 CSARGGVGQPQHF
TRBJ2-2 TRBV3-1 CASSQERVDTGELFF
TRBJ1-5 TRBV23-1 CASSQSRGPQPQHF
TRBJ1-6 TRBV7-3 CASSLDRGRFPLHF
TRBJ2-1 TRBV10-3 CAISRGDSFPYNEQFF
TRBJ2-1 TRBV7-2 CASSLDSGYYYEQFF
TRBJ2-3 TRBV5-1 CASSPGSGTVRSDTQYF
TRBJ1-2 TRBV6-5 CASSYSPFREGPDYGYTF
TRBJ2-7 TRBV6-5 CASSPRVPTSEQYF
TRBJ2-2 TRBV30 CAWTRVPGELFF
TRBJ2-2 TRBV5-4 CASSLDVRRNTGELFF
TRBJ2-3 TRBV4-3 CASARDFLTDTQYF
TRBJ1-1 TRBV20-1 CSASRGRNTEAFF
TRBJ2-5 TRBV12-3/TRBV12-4 CASSFRTTKETQYF
TRBJ2-3 TRBV12-3/TRBV12-4 CASNGGRVPTDTQYF
TRBJ2-5 TRBV5-1 CASSLDVGQGRRETQYF
TRBJ2-7 TRBV4-2 CASSQADRAGNEQYF
TRBJ2-1 TRBV20-1 CSARVAISYNEQFF
TRBJ2-1 TRBV18 CASSGSLAGSNEQFF
TRBJ2-3 TRBV29-1 CSVVQGRGSTQYF
TRBJ2-1 TRBV5-4 CASSSSGYNEQFF
TRBJ1-6 TRBV12-3/TRBV12-4 CASSILLGEPLHF
TRBJ1-2 TRBV6-1 CASRPGPSAWGYTF
TRBJ2-5 TRBV6-5 CASSYRGSGGQETQYF